This entry lists 32 T cell receptor beta chains sequenced from one sample in a study of CD8 T cells in ankylosing spondylitis. TCRdb re-called the 5' RACE reads through MiXCR, storing one row per CDR3 protein. The table has roughly 100,000 distinct CDR3 sequences, about 8.6% seen once. The specimen was blood, either unsorted or a sorted T cell fraction (not recorded which). The receptors were sampled from a male donor with ankylosing spondylitis or in good health (not recorded which).

This clonotype was recorded at least ten times. The J gene is TRBJ1-1, the V gene TRBV29-1; D is unresolved. The CDR3 length is 14 residues. Germline CDR1 SQVTM, CDR2 ANQGSEA. With 4 bases removed from V and 3 bases from J, the gap between germline ends came to 15 bases. The CDR3, as DNA: TGCAGCGTTGCCTCGTTACGCAGCGACACTGAAGCTTTCTTT. It translates to CSVASLRSDTEAFF.

Ten or more counts support this clonotype. This rearrangement joins TRBV5-4 to TRBJ1-1; D may be TRBD1 (6 bases). The CDR3 length is 14 residues. Germline V gives CDR1 SGHNT, CDR2 YYREEE (reference sequence). V was pared by 2 bases and J by 1 base, with 9 bases between. CDR3 bases: TGTGCCAGCAGCTTCGCAGGGGCGAACACTGAAGCTTTCTTT. Its translation: CASSFAGANTEAFF.

This clonotype was found many times. V is TRBV12-3 or TRBV12-4 and J is TRBJ2-2; 11 positions agree with TRBD2. CDR3 length: 14 amino acids. V gave up 11 bases and J gave up 1 base; unmatched junction bases: 3. The CDR3 coding sequence is TGTGCCCCGGGGACTAGCGGGAACACCGGGGAGCTGTTTTTT. The encoded protein is CAPGTSGNTGELFF.

The rearrangement links TRBV7-2 to TRBJ2-5, with D unresolved. V was clipped by 1 base and J by 1 base, with 16 bases between them. CDR3 length: 17 amino acids. The germline CDR1 and CDR2 sequences are SGHTA and FQGNSA. This CDR3 is CASSLGAVSVPQETQYF. CDR3 coding DNA: TGTGCCAGCAGCTTAGGCGCGGTGTCGGTCCCCCAAGAGACCCAGTACTTC.

This clonotype was found many times. The rearrangement uses TRBV7-8 and TRBJ2-7; TRBD2 is a possible D gene (5 bases). Deletions cut 0 bases from V and 2 bases from J, with 17 bases between. The V gene's germline CDR1 is SGHVS and CDR2 FQNEAQ. The CDR3 covers 17 residues. The CDR3 reads CASSLAKNPTGTYEQYF. The CDR3 bases are TGTGCCAGCAGCTTAGCGAAGAACCCAACGGGAACCTACGAGCAGTACTTC.

This clonotype was detected ten times or more. This sequence joins TRBV20-1 and TRBJ1-1; D unresolved. The CDR3 totals 15 residues. The V gene's germline CDR1 is DFQATT and CDR2 SNEGSKA (reference sequence). V was trimmed by 3 bases and J by 3 bases, leaving 17 bases between them. In DNA form, the CDR3 reads TGCAGTGCTAGTTCCGGATCCGGATTGGACACTGAAGCTTTCTTT. Translation gives CSASSGSGLDTEAFF.

The chain is built from TRBV27 and TRBJ2-6, with no clear D. Deletions cut 6 bases from V and 0 bases from J, with 9 bases between. From germline, CDR1 is MNHEY and CDR2 SMNVEV (reference sequence). CDR3 length: 15 amino acids. CDR3 coding DNA: TGTGCCAGCAGCAAACTTACCTCTGGGGCCAACGTCCTGACTTTC. It yields the protein CASSKLTSGANVLTF.

This clonotype appeared many times. The chain is built from TRBV27 and TRBJ2-5; no clear D gene. Germline CDR1 MNHEY, CDR2 SMNVEV (reference sequence). Trimming shortened V by 10 bases and J by 9 bases, and 15 bases separated the two germline ends. The CDR3 is 11 residues long. Written as DNA, the CDR3 is TGTGCCACCTCCCTTGGGCGATCCCAGTACTTC. It translates to CATSLGRSQYF.

In this sample, this clonotype turned up many times. The chain has TRBV20-1 and TRBJ2-1; 9 bases line up with TRBD1. CDR3 size: 19 residues. Germline V lookup: CDR1 DFQATT, CDR2 SNEGSKA (reference sequence). V lost 1 base and J lost 9; bases outside the gene matches: 22. CDR3 coding DNA: TGCAGTGCTAGAGCTAGGTCCCGGGACAGGGTGCAATCCCGCGGTGAGCAGTTCTTC. Protein: CSARARSRDRVQSRGEQFF.

This clonotype was observed a few times. The chain is built from TRBV6-2 or TRBV6-3 and TRBJ2-2; a weak D match, TRBD1 (6 bases). The CDR3 consists of 14 residues. Germline CDR1 MNHEY, CDR2 SVGEGT. The germline V and J ends were trimmed by 5 bases and 5 bases, with 12 bases remaining between them. As DNA, the CDR3 is TGTGCCAGCAGTAGGGGGACACCTACCGGGGAGCTGTTTTTT. It yields the protein CASSRGTPTGELFF.

This sequence joins TRBV5-4 and TRBJ2-1; 9 positions agree with TRBD1. From germline, CDR1 is SGHNT and CDR2 YYREEE (reference sequence). The CDR3 has 13 residues. Losses at the gene ends were 4 bases for V and 6 bases for J; bases not matched to a gene: 2. For the CDR3, the DNA is TGTGCCAGCAGCGAGGGACAGGGCAATGAGCAGTTCTTC. Its protein product is CASSEGQGNEQFF.

Many counts were recorded for this clonotype. The chain has TRBV5-1 and TRBJ2-7; D is unresolved. The CDR3 has 13 residues. Deletions cut 3 bases from V and 5 bases from J, with 12 bases between. Germline CDR1 reads SGHRS; CDR2 reads YFSETQ. This CDR3 reads CASSSLIGHEQYF. The CDR3 DNA is TGCGCCAGCAGCTCCTTAATCGGGCACGAGCAGTACTTC.

This clonotype was recorded many times. The J gene is TRBJ2-1, the V gene TRBV5-1; 10 nucleotides line up with TRBD2. Germline loops: CDR1 SGHRS, CDR2 YFSETQ. The CDR3 contains 15 residues. Trimming removed 0 bases from V and 6 bases from J; junction bases left unmatched: 3. The CDR3 sequence: CASSLVGTSVNEQFF. The CDR3 DNA follows: TGCGCCAGCAGCTTGGTGGGGACTAGCGTCAATGAGCAGTTCTTC. The full variable domain, rest sourced from reference TRBV5-1 and TRBJ2-1, is KAGVTQTPRYLIKTRGQQVTLSCSPISGHRSVSWYQQTPGQGLQFLFEYFSETQRNKGNFPGRFSGRQFSNSRSEMNVSTLELGDSALYLCASSLVGTSVNEQFFGPGTRLTVL.

This clonotype was detected ten times or more. J is TRBJ2-3 and V is TRBV4-1; a weak D match, TRBD1 (6 bases). Germline V gene data show CDR1 as MGHRA and CDR2 as YSYEKL. The V end lost 5 bases, the J end lost 2 bases, and 11 bases lay between the germline ends. The CDR3 is 14 amino acids. The CDR3 loop reads CASSSDSDTDTQYF. Written as DNA, the CDR3 is TGCGCCAGCAGCTCGGACAGCGACACAGATACGCAGTATTTT.

Many counts were recorded for this clonotype. V and J are TRBV7-9 and TRBJ2-1; D tentatively fits TRBD1 or TRBD2 (5 bases each). This CDR3 comprises 15 residues. The germline V gene encodes CDR1 SEHNR and CDR2 FQNEAQ (reference sequence). Deletions cut 5 bases from V and 7 bases from J, with 18 bases between. The CDR3 region has the DNA TGTGCCAGCAGCACCGGACACACCCGAGGGAATGAGCAGTTCTTC. Translated: CASSTGHTRGNEQFF.

This clonotype was observed at least ten times. This rearrangement joins TRBV9 to TRBJ1-5; D is possibly TRBD1 (5 bases). The V and J ends lost 3 bases and 3 bases respectively, with 10 bases between them. This CDR3 region has 14 residues. Germline CDR1 reads SGDLS; CDR2 reads YYNGEE. The CDR3: CASSAGTVNQPQHF. CDR3 DNA: TGTGCCAGCAGCGCAGGGACCGTCAATCAGCCCCAGCATTTT.

This clonotype occurred a few times. The chain carries TRBV29-1 and TRBJ2-1; 9 bases align to TRBD2. V shed 4 bases, J shed 9 bases, and the junction held 19 bases outside the gene matches. This CDR3 region has 17 residues. The germline V gene has CDR1 SQVTM and CDR2 ANQGSEA. The CDR3 loop is CSVGPPGSGRADSEQFF. CDR3 DNA sequence: TGCAGCGTTGGCCCGCCGGGTAGCGGGAGAGCTGACTCTGAGCAGTTCTTC.

This clonotype was recorded many times. The chain employs TRBV11-2 and TRBJ1-1; D gene ambiguous. CDR1 is SGHAT and CDR2 is FQNNGV in the germline V gene. With 5 bases removed from V and 1 base from J, the gap between germline ends came to 11 bases. The CDR3 is 14 residues long. The CDR3 reads CASSLRTENTEAFF. CDR3 bases: TGTGCCAGCAGCCTCCGGACCGAGAACACTGAAGCTTTCTTT.

Concerning this clonotype itself: A much more abundant neighbour one base away suggests this may be a read error. The V call is TRBV7-2, the J call TRBJ2-3; weak D call: TRBD2 (5 bases). In germline, CDR1 is SGHTA, CDR2 FQGNSA. This CDR3 is built from 14 residues. As DNA, the CDR3 is TGTGTCAGCAGCTTACGGCTCGGAGGAGATACGCAGTATTTT. This translates into CVSSLRLGGDTQYF. The full variable domain, rest sourced from reference TRBV7-2 and TRBJ2-3, is GAGVSQSPSNKVTEKGKDVELRCDPISGHTALYWYRQSLGQGLEFLIYFQGNSAPDKSGLPSDRFSAERTGGSVSTLTIQRTQQEDSAVYLCVSSLRLGGDTQYFGPGTRLTVL.

This clonotype came up many times. The V gene is TRBV7-2, the J gene TRBJ2-1; 7 bases agree with TRBD1. After removal of 6 bases from V and 6 bases from J, the junction contained 11 bases not matched to a gene. Germline CDR1 SGHTA, CDR2 FQGNSA. The CDR3 runs 15 residues. The CDR3 protein is CASRRDRAGLNEQFF. The CDR3 coding sequence is TGTGCCAGCAGACGTGACAGGGCGGGTCTCAATGAGCAGTTCTTC.

The table lists this clonotype with many counts. The CDR3 is CASSLQGFDYEQYF. The CDR3 bases are TGCGCCAGCAGCTTACAGGGTTTCGACTACGAGCAGTACTTC. J is TRBJ2-7 and V is TRBV5-1, with D perhaps TRBD1 (6 bases). Trimming cost V 2 bases and J 3 bases, with 12 bases left between them. Germline CDR1 is SGHRS and CDR2 is YFSETQ. The CDR3 is 14 amino acids.

Many counts were recorded for this clonotype. The chain has TRBV5-5 and TRBJ2-1; tentatively, D is TRBD1 (6 bases). The V end was cut by 0 bases, the J end by 7 bases, with 14 bases between. Germline V gene lookup returns CDR1 SGHKS and CDR2 YYEKEE (reference sequence). The CDR3 covers 15 residues. The CDR3 sequence: CASSLAQQGWNEQFF. CDR3 DNA: TGTGCCAGCAGCTTGGCTCAACAGGGCTGGAATGAGCAGTTCTTC.

This clonotype has just a few counts. The chain has TRBV7-6 and TRBJ2-1; weak D call: TRBD2 (5 bases). V was trimmed by 8 bases and J by 8 bases, leaving 16 bases between them. Germline-derived CDR1 and CDR2 are SGHVS and FNYEAQ. The CDR3 length is 13 residues. DNA of the CDR3: TGTGCCAGCGCCTTGGGCCGGGGAGATGAGCAGTTCTTC. Translated: CASALGRGDEQFF.

This clonotype was picked up many times. The gene calls are TRBV12-3 or TRBV12-4 and TRBJ2-3; D gene ambiguous. V lost 6 bases to trimming and J lost 0 bases, with 16 bases between them. CDR3 length: 16 amino acids. CDR3 residues: CASRPFSLQSTDTQYF. In DNA, the CDR3 is TGTGCCAGCAGACCCTTTTCCCTGCAAAGCACAGATACGCAGTATTTT.

Concerning this clonotype itself: At one end, the junction sequence differs from germline, possibly due to a read error. The J gene is TRBJ1-2, the V gene TRBV4-2; TRBD1 is a possible D gene (6 bases). Germline V lookup: CDR1 LGHNA, CDR2 YNFKEQ. The CDR3 contains 14 residues. As DNA, the CDR3 is TGTGTCAGCAGCCAAGATTGGGGGCAGGCGGGCTACACCTTC. Translated: CVSSQDWGQAGYTF.

This clonotype was detected many times. This chain joins TRBV24-1 and TRBJ2-5; D remains ambiguous. Trimming removed 1 base from V and 2 bases from J, with 1 base in between. In germline, CDR1 is KGHDR, CDR2 SFDVKD. This CDR3 region has 12 residues. The CDR3 coding sequence is TGTGCCACCAGTGATTTACAAGAGACCCAGTACTTC. This sequence encodes CATSDLQETQYF.

Ten or more counts support this clonotype. The rearrangement joins TRBV10-3 to TRBJ2-5; 7 nucleotides agree with TRBD1. The CDR3 length is 13 residues. Germline lookup yields CDR1 ENHRY and CDR2 SYGVKD. Trimming removed 4 bases from V and 2 bases from J; junction bases left unmatched: 1. The CDR3 DNA sequence: TGTGCCATCAGTGCCAGGGGGCAAGAGACCCAGTACTTC. Amino acid sequence: CAISARGQETQYF.

Ten or more counts support this clonotype. The gene calls are TRBV4-3 and TRBJ2-7, with unresolved D. With 6 bases removed from V and 3 bases from J, the gap between germline ends came to 15 bases. This CDR3 spans 14 amino acids. The germline V gene encodes CDR1 LGHNA and CDR2 YSLEER. The CDR3 sequence is CASSRNPQGYEQYF. The CDR3 nucleotides read TGCGCCAGCAGTCGAAACCCCCAAGGCTACGAGCAGTACTTC.

This clonotype occurred many times. The chain couples TRBV20-1 to TRBJ2-3; D not certain. Germline loops: CDR1 DFQATT, CDR2 SNEGSKA (reference sequence). CDR3 size: 12 residues. V lost 3 bases and J lost 5, with 9 bases in between. The chain's CDR3 is CSASPVQDTQYF. The CDR3 nucleotides are TGCAGTGCTAGTCCAGTACAAGATACGCAGTATTTT.

Ten or more counts support this clonotype. The J gene is TRBJ2-2, the V gene TRBV12-3 or TRBV12-4, with 7 bases fitting TRBD2. V gave up 7 bases and J gave up 1 base; unmatched junction bases: 6. The CDR3 covers 15 residues. CDR3 bases: TGTGCCAGCAAGCGAGGCGGGGGGAACACCGGGGAGCTGTTTTTT. This codes for CASKRGGGNTGELFF.

At least ten counts were recorded for this clonotype. The V and J genes are TRBV12-3 or TRBV12-4 and TRBJ2-4, with D perhaps TRBD2 (5 bases). The CDR3 is 15 amino acids. V was clipped by 5 bases and J by 0 bases, with 11 bases between them. The CDR3: CASSGPEGAKNIQYF. The CDR3 DNA follows: TGTGCCAGCAGTGGACCTGAGGGAGCCAAAAACATTCAGTACTTC.

In its sample, this clonotype was seen many times. The chain couples TRBV6-2 or TRBV6-3 to TRBJ2-7, with 13 bases lining up with TRBD2. The ends lost 5 bases at V and 6 bases at J; junction bases unmatched: 4. The CDR3 spans 14 residues. Germline V CDR1 and CDR2: MNHEY, SVGEGT. The CDR3 loop reads CASSRTSGRLEQYF. As DNA, the CDR3 is TGTGCCAGCAGTCGGACTAGCGGGAGACTCGAGCAGTACTTC.